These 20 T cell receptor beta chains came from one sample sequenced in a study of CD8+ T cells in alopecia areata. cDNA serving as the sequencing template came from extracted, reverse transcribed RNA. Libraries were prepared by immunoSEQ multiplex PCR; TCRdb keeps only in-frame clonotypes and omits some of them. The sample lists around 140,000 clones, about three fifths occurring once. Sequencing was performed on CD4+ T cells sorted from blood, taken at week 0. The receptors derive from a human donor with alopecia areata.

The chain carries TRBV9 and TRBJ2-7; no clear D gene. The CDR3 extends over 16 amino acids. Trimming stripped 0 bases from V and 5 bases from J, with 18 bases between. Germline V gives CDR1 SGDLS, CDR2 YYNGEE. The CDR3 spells CASSVGPPGRVNEQYF. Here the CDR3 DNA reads TGTGCCAGCAGCGTAGGGCCACCGGGTAGGGTTAACGAGCAGTACTTC.

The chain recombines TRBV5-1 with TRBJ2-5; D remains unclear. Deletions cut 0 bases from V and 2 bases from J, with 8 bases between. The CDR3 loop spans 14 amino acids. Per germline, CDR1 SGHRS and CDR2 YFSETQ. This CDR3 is CASSLGLTQETQYF. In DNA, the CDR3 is TGCGCCAGCAGCTTGGGACTGACACAAGAGACCCAGTACTTC.

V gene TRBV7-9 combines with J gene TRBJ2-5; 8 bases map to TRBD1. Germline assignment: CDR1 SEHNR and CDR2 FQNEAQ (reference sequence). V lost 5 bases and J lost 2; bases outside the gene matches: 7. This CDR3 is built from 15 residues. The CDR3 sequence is CASSLTGDLQETQYF. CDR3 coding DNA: TGTGCCAGCAGCCTGACAGGGGACCTACAAGAGACCCAGTACTTC.

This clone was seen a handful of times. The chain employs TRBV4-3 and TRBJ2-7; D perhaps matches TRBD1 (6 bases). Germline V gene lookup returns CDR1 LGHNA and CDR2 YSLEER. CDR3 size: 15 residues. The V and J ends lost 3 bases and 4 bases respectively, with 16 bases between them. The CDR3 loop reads CASSQDTGILYEQYF. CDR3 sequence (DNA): TGCGCCAGCAGCCAGGATACAGGGATACTATACGAGCAGTACTTC.

The CDR3 DNA sequence: TGTGCCAGCAGCAAACGGACACTTAACACTGAAGCTTTCTTT. Protein: CASSKRTLNTEAFF. V and J are TRBV9 and TRBJ1-1; maybe TRBD1 (5 bases). This CDR3 spans 14 amino acids. V lost 4 bases and J lost 2, with 12 bases in between. Looked up from germline, CDR1 is SGDLS and CDR2 is YYNGEE.

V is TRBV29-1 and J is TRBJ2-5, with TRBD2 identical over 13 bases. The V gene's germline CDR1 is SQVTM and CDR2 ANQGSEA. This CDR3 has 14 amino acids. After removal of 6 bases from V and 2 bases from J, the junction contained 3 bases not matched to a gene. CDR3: CSVAGLAGQETQYF. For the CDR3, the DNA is TGCAGCGTAGCGGGACTAGCGGGGCAAGAGACCCAGTACTTC. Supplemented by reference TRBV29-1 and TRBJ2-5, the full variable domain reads SAVISQKPSRDICQRGTSLTIQCQVDSQVTMMFWYRQQPGQSLTLIATANQGSEATYESGFVIDKFPISRPNLTFSTLTVSNMSPEDSSIYLCSVAGLAGQETQYFGPGTRLLVL.

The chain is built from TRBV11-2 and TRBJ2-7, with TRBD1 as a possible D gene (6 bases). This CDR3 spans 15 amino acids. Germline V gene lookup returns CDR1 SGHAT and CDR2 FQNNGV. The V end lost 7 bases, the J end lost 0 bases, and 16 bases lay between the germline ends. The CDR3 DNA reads TGTGCCAGCATCTATACAACGGGACACTCCTACGAGCAGTACTTC. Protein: CASIYTTGHSYEQYF.

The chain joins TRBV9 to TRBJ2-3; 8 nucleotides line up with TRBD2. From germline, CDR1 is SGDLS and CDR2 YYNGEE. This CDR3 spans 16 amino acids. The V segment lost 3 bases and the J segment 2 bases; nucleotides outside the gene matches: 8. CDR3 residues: CASSDSGGIHTDTQYF. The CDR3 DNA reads TGTGCCAGCAGCGACAGCGGGGGCATCCACACAGATACGCAGTATTTT.

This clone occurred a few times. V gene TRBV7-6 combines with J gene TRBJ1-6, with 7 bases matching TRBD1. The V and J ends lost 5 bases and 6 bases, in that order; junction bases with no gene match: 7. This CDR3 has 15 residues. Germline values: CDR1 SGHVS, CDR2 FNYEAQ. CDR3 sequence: CASSPLGQTNSPLHF. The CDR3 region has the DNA TGTGCCAGCAGCCCGCTGGGACAGACTAATTCACCCCTCCACTTT.

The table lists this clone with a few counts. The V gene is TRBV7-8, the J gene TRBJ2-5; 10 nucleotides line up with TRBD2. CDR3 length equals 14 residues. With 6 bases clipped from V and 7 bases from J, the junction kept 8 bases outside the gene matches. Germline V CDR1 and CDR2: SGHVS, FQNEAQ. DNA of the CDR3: TGTGCCAGCAGACTCAGCGGGGGGGCCGGGACCCAGTACTTC. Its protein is CASRLSGGAGTQYF.

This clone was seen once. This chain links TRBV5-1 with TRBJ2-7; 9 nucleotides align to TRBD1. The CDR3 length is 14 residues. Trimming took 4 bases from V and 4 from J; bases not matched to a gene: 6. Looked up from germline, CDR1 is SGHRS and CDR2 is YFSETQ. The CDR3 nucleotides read TGCGCCAGCAGCAGGCGGGACAGGGTTTACGAGCAGTACTTC. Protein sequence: CASSRRDRVYEQYF.

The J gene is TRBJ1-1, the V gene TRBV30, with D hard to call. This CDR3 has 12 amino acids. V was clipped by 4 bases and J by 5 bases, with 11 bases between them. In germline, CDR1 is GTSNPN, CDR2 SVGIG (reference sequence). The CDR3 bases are TGTGCCTGGATGGGGATAGGGACTGAAGCTTTCTTT. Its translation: CAWMGIGTEAFF.

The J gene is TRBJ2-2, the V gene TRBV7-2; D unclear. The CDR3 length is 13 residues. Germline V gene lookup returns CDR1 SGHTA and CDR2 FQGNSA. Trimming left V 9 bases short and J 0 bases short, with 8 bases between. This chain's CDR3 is CASPTPNTGELFF. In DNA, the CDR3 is TGTGCCAGTCCGACACCGAACACCGGGGAGCTGTTTTTT.

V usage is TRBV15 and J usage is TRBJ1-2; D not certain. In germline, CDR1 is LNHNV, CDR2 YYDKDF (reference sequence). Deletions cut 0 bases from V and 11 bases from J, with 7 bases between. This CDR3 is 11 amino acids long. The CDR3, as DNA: TGTGCCACCAGCAGAGATCTGGTGTACACCTTC. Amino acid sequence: CATSRDLVYTF.

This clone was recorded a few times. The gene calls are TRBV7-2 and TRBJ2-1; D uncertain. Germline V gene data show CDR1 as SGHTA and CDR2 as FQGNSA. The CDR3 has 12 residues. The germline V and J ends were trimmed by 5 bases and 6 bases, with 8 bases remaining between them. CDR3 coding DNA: TGTGCCAGCAGCCTACGTACCAATGAGCAGTTCTTC. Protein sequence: CASSLRTNEQFF.

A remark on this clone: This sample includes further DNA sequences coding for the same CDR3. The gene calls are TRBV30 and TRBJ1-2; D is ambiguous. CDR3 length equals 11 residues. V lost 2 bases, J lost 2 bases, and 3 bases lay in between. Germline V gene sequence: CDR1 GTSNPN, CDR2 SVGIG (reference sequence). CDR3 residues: CAWSNNYGYTF. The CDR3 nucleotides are TGTGCCTGGAGTAACAACTATGGCTACACCTTC.

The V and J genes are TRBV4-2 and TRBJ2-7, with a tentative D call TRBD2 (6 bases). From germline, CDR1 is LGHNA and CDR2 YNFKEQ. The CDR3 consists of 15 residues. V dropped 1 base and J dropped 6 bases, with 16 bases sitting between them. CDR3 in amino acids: CASSQGGGGSGEQYF. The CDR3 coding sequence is TGTGCCAGCAGCCAAGGTGGTGGGGGGTCGGGCGAGCAGTACTTC.

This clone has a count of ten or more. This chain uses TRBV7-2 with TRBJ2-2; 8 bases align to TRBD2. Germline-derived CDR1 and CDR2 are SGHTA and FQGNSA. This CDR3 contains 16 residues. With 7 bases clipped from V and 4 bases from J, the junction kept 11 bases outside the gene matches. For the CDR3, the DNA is TGTGCCAGCACCCCAACGTGGAGCGGGGGCACCGGGGAGCTGTTTTTT. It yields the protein CASTPTWSGGTGELFF.

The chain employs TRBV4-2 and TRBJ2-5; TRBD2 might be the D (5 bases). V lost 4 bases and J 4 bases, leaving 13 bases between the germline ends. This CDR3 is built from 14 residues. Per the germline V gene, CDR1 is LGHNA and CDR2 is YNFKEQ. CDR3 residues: CASSPGLLVETQYF. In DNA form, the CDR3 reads TGTGCCAGCAGCCCCGGACTGCTTGTAGAGACCCAGTACTTC.

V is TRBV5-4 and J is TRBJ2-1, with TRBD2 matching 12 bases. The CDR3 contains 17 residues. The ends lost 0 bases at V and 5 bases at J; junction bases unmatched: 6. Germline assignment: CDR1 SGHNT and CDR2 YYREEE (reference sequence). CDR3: CASSLGLAGGPHNEQFF. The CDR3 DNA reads TGTGCCAGCAGCTTGGGCCTAGCGGGGGGGCCACACAATGAGCAGTTCTTC.